This TCR beta chain was captured by sequencing in a study of memory CD4+ T cells and cytomegalovirus serostatus. The germline V gene has CDR1 MNHNS and CDR2 SASEGT. The V end lost 4 bases, the J end lost 3 bases, and 14 bases lay between the germline ends. The CDR3 length is 15 residues. TCRdb's table, derived via immunoSEQ multiplex PCR, lists solely in-frame clones and lacks some. The profile covers around 62,000 clones, with roughly three quarters appearing a single time and 4% to 5% taken by the ten largest. The count of this clone is one. The sort gate was single viable CD3+CD4+CD8-CD45RO+ cells for memory CD4+ T cells.

V and J are TRBV6-1 and TRBJ2-3; TRBD1 or TRBD2 may be the D gene (6 bases each). The sample consisted of memory CD4+ T cells from blood. The receptor's source is an adult in good health and CMV-seropositive. The CDR3 DNA sequence: TGTGCCAGCAGTGTCGGGGGCTTGGTAACAGATACGCAGTATTTT. Translated: CASSVGGLVTDTQYF.